The present entry profiles one TCR beta chain with its context. The CDR3 end is not reached by the read, which stops 3 residues before it; the germline J gene fills it in. This CDR3 is 15 amino acids long. Germline V gives CDR1 SGHNT, CDR2 YENEEA. With 5 bases removed from V and 6 bases from J, the gap between germline ends came to 17 bases. Recipients received nonmyeloablative bone marrow transplants from related graft donors, with transient mixed chimerism. This record belongs to a study of Tregs in tolerant kidney transplant recipients. Using immunoSEQ multiplex PCR, the repertoire was profiled, and TCRdb retains in-frame clones only, with some absent. Recorded for this sample: about 11,000 clones.

This sequence joins TRBV11-3 and TRBJ2-1, with D possibly TRBD2 on 6 matching bases. Sequenced material: CD8+ T cells from blood (PBMCs), taken 24 months after the transplant. This TCR was sampled from a human patient who received a combined kidney and bone marrow transplant. Some T cells here may be from the graft donor. The CDR3 region is CASSRSSEGFNEQFF. The sequenced CDR3 bases are TGTGCCAGCAGCCGGTCTAGCGAGGGATTCAATGAG.